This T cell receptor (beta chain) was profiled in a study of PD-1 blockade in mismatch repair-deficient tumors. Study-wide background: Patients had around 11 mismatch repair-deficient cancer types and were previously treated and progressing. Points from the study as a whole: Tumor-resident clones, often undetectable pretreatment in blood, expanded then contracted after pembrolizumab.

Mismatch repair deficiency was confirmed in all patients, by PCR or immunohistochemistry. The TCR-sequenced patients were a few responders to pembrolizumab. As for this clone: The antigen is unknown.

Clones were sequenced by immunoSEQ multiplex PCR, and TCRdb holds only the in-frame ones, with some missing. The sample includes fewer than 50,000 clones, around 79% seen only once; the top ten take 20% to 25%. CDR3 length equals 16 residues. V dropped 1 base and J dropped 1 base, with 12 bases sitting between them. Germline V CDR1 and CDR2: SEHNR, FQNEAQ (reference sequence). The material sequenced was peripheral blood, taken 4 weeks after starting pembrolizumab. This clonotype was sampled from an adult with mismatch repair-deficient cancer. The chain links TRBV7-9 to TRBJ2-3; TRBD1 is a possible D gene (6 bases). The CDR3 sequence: CASSLGARGGTDTQYF. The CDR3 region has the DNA TGTGCCAGCAGCTTAGGCGCCAGGGGCGGCACAGATACGCAGTATTTT. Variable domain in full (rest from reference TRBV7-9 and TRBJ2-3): DTGVSQNPRHKITKRGQNVTFRCDPISEHNRLYWYRQTLGQGPEFLTYFQNEAQLEKSRLLSDRFSAERPKGSFSTLEIQRTEQGDSAMYLCASSLGARGGTDTQYFGPGTRLTVL.